One TCR beta chain is described in this entry. What it recognizes is unknown. Measured with immunoSEQ multiplex PCR; TCRdb has only the in-frame clones, and not every one. Of some 130,000 clones in the sample, roughly nine tenths are singletons; the top ten hold 5.5% to 7%. This record comes from a study of T cell responses to AZD1222 COVID-19 vaccine. Study-wide results and caveats: Spike regions recognized by vaccine-associated CD4 TCRs spanned the protein, led by 160-218 and 743-854.

CDR3 length equals 13 residues. From germline, CDR1 is LGHDT and CDR2 YNNKEL (reference sequence). The V and J ends lost 3 bases and 5 bases respectively, with 11 bases between them. The V and J genes are TRBV3-1 (or the pseudogene TRBV3-2) and TRBJ2-7, with D perhaps matching TRBD1 or TRBD2 (6 bases each). Specimen: peripheral blood, collected on day 0 of AZD1222 vaccination. This receptor was taken from an adult in good health. CDR3 nucleotide sequence: TGTGCCAGCAGCCACGGGGGCCGCCACGAGCAGTACTTC. This gives the protein CASSHGGRHEQYF.